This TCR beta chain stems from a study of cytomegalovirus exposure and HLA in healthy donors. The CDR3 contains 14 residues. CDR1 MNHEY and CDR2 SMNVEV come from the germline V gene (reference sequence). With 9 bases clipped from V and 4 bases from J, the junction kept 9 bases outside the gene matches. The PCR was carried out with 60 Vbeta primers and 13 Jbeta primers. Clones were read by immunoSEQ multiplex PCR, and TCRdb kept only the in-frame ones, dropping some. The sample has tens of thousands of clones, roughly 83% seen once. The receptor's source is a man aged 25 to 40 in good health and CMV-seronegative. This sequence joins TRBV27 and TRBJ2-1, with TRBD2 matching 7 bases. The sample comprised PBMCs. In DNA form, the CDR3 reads TGTGCCAGTGGCCGGGGGGACCCTTACAATGAGCAGTTCTTC. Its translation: CASGRGDPYNEQFF.